Presented here are 10 T cell receptor beta chains from one specimen sequenced in a study of spatial heterogeneity in lung cancer. TCRdb itself ran the 5' RACE reads through MiXCR, one entry per CDR3 protein. The sample has about 800 distinct CDR3 sequences; about a third are singletons. General observations from the study: Expanded intratumoral alpha and beta TCR counts tracked tumor mutation counts.

Antigens for these TCRs are unknown. The time point was: sample taken at primary tumor resection. This specimen consisted of lung tumor tissue, obtained at surgery. The source of these receptors is a male donor with early-stage non-small cell lung cancer.

The chain employs TRBV20-1 and TRBJ1-1; D not certain. V was clipped by 8 bases and J by 7 bases, with 17 bases between them. Germline assignment: CDR1 DFQATT and CDR2 SNEGSKA (reference sequence). The CDR3 spans 12 residues. CDR3 residues: CSTIGVGREAFF. The CDR3 nucleotides read TGCAGTACCATTGGAGTGGGTCGTGAAGCTTTCTTT.

By frequency in the sample, this clonotype is medium-sized (0.01 to 0.1%). In nucleotides, the CDR3 is TGTGCCAGCAGTTATGACACCCTGGCACAGCATTTT. Translation: CASSYDTLAQHF. The rearrangement joins TRBV28 to TRBJ1-5; unclear D gene. The CDR3 runs 12 residues. With 4 bases removed from V and 13 bases from J, the gap between germline ends came to 14 bases. Germline V gives CDR1 MDHEN, CDR2 SYDVKM. Full variable domain (missing parts from reference TRBV28 and TRBJ1-5): DVKVTQSSRYLVKRTGEKVFLECVQDMDHENMFWYRQDPGLGLRLIYFSYDVKMKEKGDIPEGYSVSREKKERFSLILESASTNQTSMYLCASSYDTLAQHFGDGTRLSIL.

In its sample, this clonotype was seen a few times. CDR3 region: CAWSVQGGNTEAFF. CDR3 nucleotides: TGTGCCTGGAGTGTACAAGGGGGGAACACTGAAGCTTTCTTT. This sequence joins TRBV30 and TRBJ1-1; TRBD1 is a possible D gene (6 bases). V dropped 0 bases and J dropped 1 base, with 9 bases sitting between them. The CDR3 loop spans 14 amino acids. Looked up from germline, CDR1 is GTSNPN and CDR2 is SVGIG (reference sequence).

The chain joins TRBV4-3 to TRBJ1-3, with D possibly matching TRBD1 (5 bases). Germline values: CDR1 LGHNA, CDR2 YSLEER. The CDR3 spans 14 residues. V lost 2 bases, J lost 10 bases, and 15 bases lay in between. In DNA form, the CDR3 reads TGCGCCAGCAGCCAAAGCAGGGAGATCGGGACCATATATTTT. Translating it yields CASSQSREIGTIYF.

This clonotype is medium-sized within its sample. The chain is built from TRBV6-1 and TRBJ1-5, with D uncertain. This CDR3 contains 17 residues. Trimming left V 1 base short and J 3 bases short, with 16 bases between. The germline V gene encodes CDR1 MNHNS and CDR2 SASEGT. This CDR3 is CASSEELARVLNQPQHF. The CDR3 nucleotides read TGTGCCAGCAGTGAAGAGCTGGCAAGGGTACTCAATCAGCCCCAGCATTTT.

This clonotype was seen a handful of times. The chain uses TRBV12-3 or TRBV12-4 and TRBJ2-2; 12 bases line up with TRBD2. This CDR3 has 19 residues. After removal of 5 bases from V and 7 bases from J, the junction contained 17 bases not matched to a gene. In DNA form, the CDR3 reads TGTGCCAGCAGTCCTATCCGACTAGCGGGGGTTCTCAGTTACGGGGAGCTGTTTTTT. Amino acids: CASSPIRLAGVLSYGELFF.

This clonotype qualifies as large. V is TRBV28 and J is TRBJ2-3; D uncertain. The CDR3 length is 12 residues. Germline-derived CDR1 and CDR2 are MDHEN and SYDVKM. Deletions cut 2 bases from V and 5 bases from J, with 5 bases between. The CDR3 nucleotides read TGTGCCAGCAGTTTAGCTGGAGATACGCAGTATTTT. Translation gives CASSLAGDTQYF.

V is TRBV11-2 and J is TRBJ2-5; 12 bases are a match to TRBD2. The CDR3 runs 18 residues. Germline V gives CDR1 SGHAT, CDR2 FQNNGV. The V segment lost 1 base and the J segment 5 bases; nucleotides outside the gene matches: 11. As DNA, the CDR3 is TGTGCCAGCAGCTTAGGAATACAAGGACTAGCGGGATTGGAGACCCAGTACTTC. Its translation: CASSLGIQGLAGLETQYF.

This clonotype was counted a few times. The chain is built from TRBV7-6 and TRBJ2-1; TRBD2 aligns across 9 bases. J gave up 5 bases and V 7 bases, and 18 bases lay outside the gene matches. This CDR3 has 18 amino acids. Germline CDR1 and CDR2: SGHVS and FNYEAQ. CDR3 sequence: CASTPSPVASGIHNEQFF. DNA for the CDR3: TGTGCCAGCACTCCCTCCCCCGTGGCTAGCGGGATTCACAATGAGCAGTTCTTC.

The gene calls are TRBV28 and TRBJ1-5, with D possibly TRBD1 on 6 matching bases. Trimming left V 7 bases short and J 4 bases short, with 17 bases between. The CDR3 loop spans 15 amino acids. Germline CDR1 reads MDHEN; CDR2 reads SYDVKM. The CDR3 loop is CASKPQGRVNQPQHF. DNA for the CDR3: TGTGCCAGCAAACCTCAGGGGCGAGTTAATCAGCCCCAGCATTTT.